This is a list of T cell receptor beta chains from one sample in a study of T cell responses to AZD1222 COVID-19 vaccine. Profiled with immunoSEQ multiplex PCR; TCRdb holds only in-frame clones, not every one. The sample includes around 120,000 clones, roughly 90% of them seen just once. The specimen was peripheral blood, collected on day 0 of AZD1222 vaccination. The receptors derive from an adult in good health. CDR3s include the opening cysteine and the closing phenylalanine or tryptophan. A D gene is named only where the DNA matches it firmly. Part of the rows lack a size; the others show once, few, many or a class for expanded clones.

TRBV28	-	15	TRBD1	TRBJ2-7	TGTGCCAGCAGTTTCCTGACAGGGATCCCTGAGGGGCAGTACTTC	CASSFLTGIPEGQYF
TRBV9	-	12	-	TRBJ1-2	TGTGCCAGCAGCGTACTTGGCCATGGCTACACCTTC	CASSVLGHGYTF
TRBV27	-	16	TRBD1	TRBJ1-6	TGTGCCAGCAGTTCCACAGGGGGCGCTTTCAATTCACCCCTCCACTTT	CASSSTGGAFNSPLHF
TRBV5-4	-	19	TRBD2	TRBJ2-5	TGTGCCAGCAGCCCGGGGACTAGCGGGAGTTCCACCCTAGAAGAGACCCAGTACTTC	CASSPGTSGSSTLEETQYF
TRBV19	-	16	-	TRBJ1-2	TGTGCCAGTACTCCCAGTGGGACAACCGGGTGGTATGGCTACACCTTC	CASTPSGTTGWYGYTF
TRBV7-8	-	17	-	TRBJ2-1	TGTGCCAGCAGCCCGGGGCCGGTTGAACAGTCCTACAATGAGCAGTTCTTC	CASSPGPVEQSYNEQFF
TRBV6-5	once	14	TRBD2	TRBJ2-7	TGTGCCAGCAGTTACCGTAGCGGGGGCTACGAGCAGTACTTC	CASSYRSGGYEQYF
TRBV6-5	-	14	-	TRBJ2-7	TGTGCCAGCAGTCCCGTCGGGGGCCCCTACGAGCAGTACTTC	CASSPVGGPYEQYF
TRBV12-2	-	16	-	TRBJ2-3	TGTGCAAGTCGCTCCCGGGACAGGGACCTCACAGATACGCAGTATTTT	CASRSRDRDLTDTQYF
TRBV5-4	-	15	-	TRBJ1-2	TGTGCCAGCAGCTTGGCACCGGCGAGGGCTTATGGCTACACCTTC	CASSLAPARAYGYTF
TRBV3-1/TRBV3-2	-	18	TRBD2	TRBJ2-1	TGTGCCAGCAGCCAAGATTGGACCGGGACTAGCGGGAGCGGTGAGCAGTTCTTC	CASSQDWTGTSGSGEQFF
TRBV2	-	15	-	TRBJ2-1	TGTGCCAGCAGATTGTCCCCGGGAGCGAGAAATGAGCAGTTCTTC	CASRLSPGARNEQFF
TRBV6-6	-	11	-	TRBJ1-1	TGTGCCAGTCTTGGCCACACTGAAGCTTTCTTT	CASLGHTEAFF
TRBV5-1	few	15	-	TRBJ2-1	TGCGCCAGCAGCTTGGAGGGGAATATGGGCAATGAGCAGTTCTTC	CASSLEGNMGNEQFF
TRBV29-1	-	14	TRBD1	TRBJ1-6	TGCGCCGGGACCCTGGGACAGGGTAATTCACCCCTCCACTTT	CAGTLGQGNSPLHF
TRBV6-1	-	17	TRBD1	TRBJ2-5	TGTGCCAGCAGTGGCCAACTTTCAGGGGGCCGACAAGAGACCCAGTACTTC	CASSGQLSGGRQETQYF
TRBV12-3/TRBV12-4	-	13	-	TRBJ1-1	TGTGCCAGCAGCCCCGGACGGAACACTGAAGCTTTCTTT	CASSPGRNTEAFF
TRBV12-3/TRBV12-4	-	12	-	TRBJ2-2	TGTGCCAGCAGTTTTGTGACCGGGGAGCTGTTTTTT	CASSFVTGELFF
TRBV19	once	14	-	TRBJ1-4	TGTGCCAGCCGGAAACACTCAACGGGTGAAAAACTGTTTTTT	CASRKHSTGEKLFF
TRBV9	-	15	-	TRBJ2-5	TGTGCCAGCAGCGTAGCCGCCGGGTACCAAGAGACCCAGTACTTC	CASSVAAGYQETQYF
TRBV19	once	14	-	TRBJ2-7	TGTGCCAGTAGTATAGATCTGGTGGCCTACGAGCAGTACTTC	CASSIDLVAYEQYF
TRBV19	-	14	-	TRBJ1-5	TGTGCCAGTTTGGGGCGAAGTTACAATCAGCCCCAGCATTTT	CASLGRSYNQPQHF
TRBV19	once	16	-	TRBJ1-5	TGTGCCAGTAGTTCTTCCGACACCATGGGAGGTCAGCCCCAGCATTTT	CASSSSDTMGGQPQHF
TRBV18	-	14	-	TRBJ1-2	TGTGCCAGCAAAACTTCCGGGACGGAGAATGGCTACACCTTC	CASKTSGTENGYTF
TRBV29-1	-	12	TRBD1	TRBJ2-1	TGCAGCGTCCAAACAGGGGGAGATGAGCAGTTCTTC	CSVQTGGDEQFF
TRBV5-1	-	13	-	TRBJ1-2	TGCGCCAGCAGCTTGCGGGTAGGGGAAGGCTACACCTTC	CASSLRVGEGYTF
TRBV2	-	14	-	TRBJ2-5	TGTGCCAGCAGTCTCCTTCCTAGCCAAGAGACCCAGTACTTC	CASSLLPSQETQYF
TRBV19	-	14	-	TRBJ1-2	TGTGCCACCTCCCCTCGGGGGGCTAACTATGGCTACACCTTC	CATSPRGANYGYTF
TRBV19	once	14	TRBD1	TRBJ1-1	TGTGCCAGTAGGCCCCGGACAGGGAACACTGAAGCTTTCTTT	CASRPRTGNTEAFF
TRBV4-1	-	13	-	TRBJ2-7	TGCGCCAGCAGCCAAGAAAGGGGATACGAGCAGTACTTC	CASSQERGYEQYF
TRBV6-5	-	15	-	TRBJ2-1	TGTGCCAGCAACTTAAACGCGGGACCTTACAATGAGCAGTTCTTC	CASNLNAGPYNEQFF
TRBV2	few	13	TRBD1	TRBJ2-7	TGTGCCAGCAGAAACAGGGGGGTCTACGAGCAGTACTTC	CASRNRGVYEQYF
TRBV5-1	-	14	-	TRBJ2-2	TGCGCCAGCACAGGGCTCAGCGGCACCGGGGAGCTGTTTTTT	CASTGLSGTGELFF
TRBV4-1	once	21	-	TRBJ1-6	TGCGCCAGCAGCCAAGTTCTGATACGGTACCCCGGGACGGATTATAATTCACCCCTCCACTTT	CASSQVLIRYPGTDYNSPLHF
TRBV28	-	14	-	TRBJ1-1	TGTGCCAGCAGTTTAGGGGGAAGGGCCCTGGGGGCTTTCTTT	CASSLGGRALGAFF
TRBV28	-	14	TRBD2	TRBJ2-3	TGTGCCAGCAGACCGGCGGGAGAGGCAGATACGCAGTATTTT	CASRPAGEADTQYF
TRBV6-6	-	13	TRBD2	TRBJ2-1	TGTGCCAGCAGTTGGACTAGCTACAATGAGCAGTTCTTC	CASSWTSYNEQFF
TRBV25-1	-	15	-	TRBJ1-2	TGTGCCAGCAGTGCAGACTTGACAGCTGTCTATGGCTACACCTTC	CASSADLTAVYGYTF
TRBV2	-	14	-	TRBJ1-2	TGTGCCAGCAGTGAACAGGGGCTTGGGGATGGCTACACCTTC	CASSEQGLGDGYTF
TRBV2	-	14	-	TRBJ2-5	TGTGCCAGCAGTGTCACGAGGGGGCAAGAGACCCAGTACTTC	CASSVTRGQETQYF
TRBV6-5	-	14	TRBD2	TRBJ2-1	TGTGCCAGCGAGTCGACGGGAGGGCCCCATGAGCAGTTCTTC	CASESTGGPHEQFF